This T cell receptor (beta chain) was captured by sequencing in a study of beta chain features in type 1 diabetes. To note about this clone: Its specificity is not known.

The CDR3 is 17 residues long. V was pared by 1 base and J by 2 bases, with 12 bases between. The germline V gene has CDR1 LNHNV and CDR2 YYDKDF (reference sequence). Central memory, naive, regulatory and stem cell-like memory CD4+ cells were sorted by CD45RO/CCR7/CD25/CD127/CD95/CD27. The study, taken as a whole, reports: PCR might favor shorter templates, but any such skew would affect patients and controls equally. Type 1 diabetes patients showed a moderate but significant shortening of TCRB CDR3s in all four CD4+ subsets.

Expressed TCRB transcripts were sequenced because the isolated RNA had all been reverse transcribed beforehand. The study sequenced naive, central memory and regulatory T cell samples to an average of about 3.9 million reads. Using immunoSEQ multiplex PCR, the repertoire was profiled, and TCRdb retains in-frame clones only, with some absent. The table records about 410,000 clones, approximately 14% of them present only once. This sequence joins TRBV15 and TRBJ2-6, with a possible D match to TRBD2 (6 bases). Material: naive CD4+ T cells from blood. The TCR originated in a man between 25 and 39 years old in good health. In DNA, the CDR3 is TGTGCCACCAGCAGAGCCCCCGGGAGAGCTGGGGCCAACGTCCTGACTTTC. It translates to CATSRAPGRAGANVLTF.